This T cell receptor beta chain was retrieved from a study of T cell repertoires in cytomegalovirus infection. Using its own MiXCR run on the reads, TCRdb lists one record per CDR3 protein. The table has around 500,000 distinct CDR3 sequences, roughly 46% seen once. Germline V CDR1 and CDR2: SGHTA, FQGNSA. J lost 16 bases, V lost 5 bases, and 16 bases had no gene match. The CDR3 spans 15 residues. This clonotype has more than one count but fewer than ten. Its specificity is not known. Sample: cultured PBMCs, taken from culture after CMV antigen stimulation. The chain links TRBV7-2 to TRBJ2-1; 11 nucleotides line up with TRBD2. The sequence was obtained from a human donor in good health (CMV status not recorded). Some clones in this sample may be carry-over from other donors' samples. As DNA, the CDR3 is TGTGCCAGCAGCCCCGACTTAGCGGGGGGGCCCAGACAATTCTTC. It is translated as CASSPDLAGGPRQFF.